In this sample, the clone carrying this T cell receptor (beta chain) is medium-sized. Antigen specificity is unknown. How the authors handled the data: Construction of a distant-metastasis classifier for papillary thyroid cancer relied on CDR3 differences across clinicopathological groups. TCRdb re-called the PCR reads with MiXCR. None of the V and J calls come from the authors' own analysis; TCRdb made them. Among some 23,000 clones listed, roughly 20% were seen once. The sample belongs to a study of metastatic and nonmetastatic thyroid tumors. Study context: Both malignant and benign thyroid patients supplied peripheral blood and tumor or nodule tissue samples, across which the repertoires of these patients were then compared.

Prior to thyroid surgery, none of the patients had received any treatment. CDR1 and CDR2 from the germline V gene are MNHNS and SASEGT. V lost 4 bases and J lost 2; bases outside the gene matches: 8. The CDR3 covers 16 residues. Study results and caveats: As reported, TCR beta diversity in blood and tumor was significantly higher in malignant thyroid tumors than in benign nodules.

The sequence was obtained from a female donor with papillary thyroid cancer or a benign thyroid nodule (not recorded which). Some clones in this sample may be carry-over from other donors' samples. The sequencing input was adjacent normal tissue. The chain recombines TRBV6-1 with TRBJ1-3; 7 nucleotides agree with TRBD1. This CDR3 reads CASSADRARAGNTIYF. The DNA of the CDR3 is TGTGCCAGCAGTGCCGACAGGGCTAGGGCTGGAAACACCATATATTTT.